These T cell receptor beta chains were read from a single sample in a study of OX40 agonist ivuxolimab in advanced cancers. Data came from immunoSEQ multiplex PCR; TCRdb stores just in-frame clones and leaves some out. The repertoire includes approximately 60,000 clones, almost 90% of them detected once, and about 7% sits in the top ten. The sequences come from CD4+ or CD8+ T cells sorted from blood, collected in a trial of the OX40 agonist ivuxolimab. The receptor source for this set is an adult with an advanced solid tumor such as melanoma, head and neck, liver or kidney cancer. Both conserved end residues are part of each CDR3. D genes are given only for firm matches. For some rows the clone size is stated as once, few or many, or as a class when expanded; others skip it.

v_gene,len,d_gene,j_gene,abundance,CDR3nt,CDR3aa
TRBV7-9,14,.,TRBJ2-3,.,TGTGCCAGCAGCTTAGAGGTCCCTACAGATACGCAGTATTTT,CASSLEVPTDTQYF
TRBV2,16,.,TRBJ2-1,.,TGTGCCAGCAGCCCCATAGCCCCCGATCAAGGCGATGAGCAGTTCTTC,CASSPIAPDQGDEQFF
TRBV2,14,.,TRBJ1-5,once,TGTGCCAGCAGTGCCGGCCTTAGAAATCAGCCCCAGCATTTT,CASSAGLRNQPQHF
TRBV9,13,.,TRBJ1-2,.,TGTGCCAGCAGCGTACAGGGGAAGTATGGCTACACCTTC,CASSVQGKYGYTF
TRBV5-4,15,TRBD1,TRBJ1-5,.,TGTGCCAGCAGCTTTGACAGGGGCCTTGATCAGCCCCAGCATTTT,CASSFDRGLDQPQHF
TRBV15,14,.,TRBJ2-5,once,TGTGCCACCAGCAGAGGCGGAGGAAAAGAGACCCAGTACTTC,CATSRGGGKETQYF
TRBV19,15,.,TRBJ1-3,.,TGTGCCAGTAGGGACAGTGCCTACTCTGGAAACACCATATATTTT,CASRDSAYSGNTIYF
TRBV19,14,TRBD1,TRBJ1-2,.,TGTGCCAGTAGTCCGGGACAGGGGAACTATGGCTACACCTTC,CASSPGQGNYGYTF
TRBV29-1,11,.,TRBJ2-5,.,TGCAGCATTGGAGGCGAGTCGACCCAGTACTTC,CSIGGESTQYF
TRBV19,13,TRBD1,TRBJ1-5,.,TGTGCCAGTGGACAGGGCCTTAATCAGCCCCAGCATTTT,CASGQGLNQPQHF
TRBV28,17,.,TRBJ1-5,.,TGTGCCAGCAGGCCCCCCGGACAGACCTTAGGCAATCAGCCCCAGCATTTT,CASRPPGQTLGNQPQHF
TRBV2,13,.,TRBJ2-7,.,TGTGCCAGCAGGCGGGATCCGTCTTACGAGCAGTACTTC,CASRRDPSYEQYF
TRBV5-1,15,.,TRBJ1-1,.,TGCGCCAGCAGCTTGGTAGGCAGGACCAACACTGAAGCTTTCTTT,CASSLVGRTNTEAFF
TRBV6-5,15,.,TRBJ1-1,.,TGTGCCAGCAGTTACTCGAGTACAGCGAACACTGAAGCTTTCTTT,CASSYSSTANTEAFF
TRBV2,12,.,TRBJ2-7,.,TGTGCCAGCAGTGAAACCTCCTACGAGCAGTACTTC,CASSETSYEQYF
TRBV5-1,16,TRBD2,TRBJ2-1,once,TGCGCCAGCAGCCCTATGGGCGGGGGTGGCCTCAATGAGCAGTTCTTC,CASSPMGGGGLNEQFF
TRBV30,13,TRBD1,TRBJ2-7,.,TGTGCCTGGAAAAGGACAGGGTCCTACGAGCAGTACTTC,CAWKRTGSYEQYF
TRBV28,16,.,TRBJ2-7,.,TGTGCCAGCAGTGAGGGGGGGGGCCGGAGCTCCTACGAGCAGTACTTC,CASSEGGGRSSYEQYF
TRBV7-3,13,.,TRBJ2-5,.,TGTGCCAGCAGCTACGGGGGACAAGAGACCCAGTACTTC,CASSYGGQETQYF
TRBV30,14,.,TRBJ1-2,.,TGTGCCTGGAGTGTAAGCCGATTGGGCTATGGCTACACCTTC,CAWSVSRLGYGYTF
TRBV7-9,15,.,TRBJ2-2,.,TGTGCCAGCAGCCTCTCCCTAGCAGGCACCGGGGAGCTGTTTTTT,CASSLSLAGTGELFF
TRBV5-1,16,.,TRBJ1-1,.,TGCGCCAGCAGCTTGGTTTTCGGGGAGGTGAGCACTGAAGCTTTCTTT,CASSLVFGEVSTEAFF
TRBV9,14,.,TRBJ1-2,once,TGTGCCAGCAGCGCAGATCAGACAGCCTATGGCTACACCTTC,CASSADQTAYGYTF
TRBV7-3,15,TRBD2,TRBJ2-5,once,TGTGCCAGCAGCGTCGCTAGCGGGAGTGGGGAGACCCAGTACTTC,CASSVASGSGETQYF